This is a list of T cell receptor beta chains from one sample in a study of blood T cells in healthy people across ages. TCRdb passed the 5' RACE reads through MiXCR, listing each CDR3 protein once. The repertoire holds roughly 900,000 distinct CDR3 sequences, with more than 25% as singletons. The sequencing sample was made of blood. Receptor source: an elderly woman in good health. CDR3s include the opening cysteine and the closing phenylalanine or tryptophan. The D gene is left open where the match is weak. Rows give clone size only sometimes, using once, few, many, or a class for an expanded clone.

abundance	v_gene	d_gene	j_gene	CDR3nt	CDR3aa
few	TRBV12-3/TRBV12-4	TRBD2	TRBJ2-7	TGTGCCAGCAGGTTGGGGGGGGGGACTAGCGAGCAGTACTTC	CASRLGGGTSEQYF
.	TRBV3-1	TRBD2	TRBJ2-3	TGTGCCAGCAGCCCCTCTAGCGGAAACACTGACACGCAGTATTTT	CASSPSSGNTDTQYF
many	TRBV7-9	.	TRBJ2-3	TGTGCCAGCAGTCGACTAGGGGGGGTTGAAAATACAGATACGCAGTATTTT	CASSRLGGVENTDTQYF
few	TRBV14	.	TRBJ2-7	TGTGCCAGCAGCCACATTAGTTCCTCCTACGCGCAGTACTTC	CASSHISSSYAQYF
few	TRBV7-8	.	TRBJ2-2	TGTGCCAGCAGCTTTGTCCCCGGGCAGGGGAAAACCGGGGAGCTGTTTTTT	CASSFVPGQGKTGELFF
many	TRBV11-2	.	TRBJ2-6	TGTGCCAGCAGCTTAGTGGCACTGGGGGCCAACGTCCTGACTTTC	CASSLVALGANVLTF
many	TRBV6-4	.	TRBJ2-1	TGTGCCAGCAGTGACTCGCTCGATGAGCAGTTCTTC	CASSDSLDEQFF
many	TRBV6-5	.	TRBJ1-6	TGTGCCAGCAGTCCCCTCCGGGATGGCAATTCACCCCTCCACTTT	CASSPLRDGNSPLHF
few	TRBV7-9	.	TRBJ1-1	TGTGCCAGCAGCTTATTTGAACAGGTGGGCACTGAAGCTTTCTTT	CASSLFEQVGTEAFF
once	TRBV2	.	TRBJ2-4	TGTGCCAACACAGCGACCGATTGGCGTTTGGAGGCCCAGTACTTC	CANTATDWRLEAQYF
few	TRBV5-5	.	TRBJ2-3	TGTGCCAGCAGCTTGATGGTAACTAGCACAGATACGCAGTATTTT	CASSLMVTSTDTQYF
few	TRBV12-3/TRBV12-4	TRBD1	TRBJ2-1	TGTGCCAGCAGTTTAGTTCTAACAGGGGCGGATGAGCAGTTCTTC	CASSLVLTGADEQFF
.	TRBV27	.	TRBJ2-1	TGTACCAGCAGTTTTGGCGGGGAGTACAATGAGCAGTTCTTC	CTSSFGGEYNEQFF
.	TRBV24-1	.	TRBJ1-2	TGTGCCACCAGTGAATCGAGCAGGGTTCCCTACTATGGCTACACCTTC	CATSESSRVPYYGYTF
many	TRBV7-2	TRBD2	TRBJ2-1	TGTGCCAGCAGCTTTACTAGCGGGGGCGCACCAAAGGACGATGAGCAGTTCTTC	CASSFTSGGAPKDDEQFF
few	TRBV7-2	.	TRBJ2-5	TGTGCCAGCAGCCCAAAAAGGACCAACCAAGAGACCCGGTACTTC	CASSPKRTNQETRYF
many	TRBV24-1	TRBD1	TRBJ2-1	TGTGCCACCAGGACAGGGGGCGCCGTAAGGAATGAGCAGTTCTTC	CATRTGGAVRNEQFF
many	TRBV7-2	.	TRBJ2-2	TGTGCCAGCAGCCACACCTCCAGGGTGAACACCGGGGAGCTGTTTTTT	CASSHTSRVNTGELFF
many	TRBV27	TRBD1	TRBJ2-1	TGTGCCAGCAGTTCGACAGGGGTCAATGAGCAGTTCTTC	CASSSTGVNEQFF
many	TRBV6-1	.	TRBJ2-3	TGTGCCAGCAGTCGAAAGGGGGTGAGCACAGATACGCAGTATTTT	CASSRKGVSTDTQYF
many	TRBV7-9	.	TRBJ1-2	TGTGCCAGCAGACATTCCAAGGCAAGGGTCGGTGGCTACACCTTC	CASRHSKARVGGYTF
many	TRBV10-3	.	TRBJ2-5	TGTGCCATCAGTGGAGGGGAGACCCAGTACTTC	CAISGGETQYF
many	TRBV11-1	.	TRBJ2-1	TGTGCCAGCAGCCACTTTTCGGTATACAATGAGCAGTTCTTC	CASSHFSVYNEQFF
.	TRBV6-1	TRBD1	TRBJ2-6	TGTGCCAGCAGTGCCGGGACAGGTATTACTGGGGCCAACGTCCTGACTTTC	CASSAGTGITGANVLTF
.	TRBV7-2	TRBD2	TRBJ2-4	TGTGCCAGCAGCCGGGCGGGGGGTGCGGGGGGGCAGTACTTC	CASSRAGGAGGQYF
few	TRBV24-1	TRBD1	TRBJ1-5	TGTGCCACCAGTGAGAGGGGGCGGGCGAGCAATCAGCCCCAGCATTTT	CATSERGRASNQPQHF